The TCR beta chain under discussion was sequenced for a study of shared clonotypes between healthy human individuals. Study-wide context: Donors consisted of a couple of women and a few men between 18 and 49. There were three CD4 naive, three CD4 memory, two CD8 naive and one CD8 memory plates per donor.

The authors split each subset's genomic DNA evenly across several immunoSEQ plates. Clones were sequenced by immunoSEQ multiplex PCR, and TCRdb holds only the in-frame ones, with some missing. Among around 340,000 clones, less than 85% were seen once, and the ten largest hold 8.5% to 12%. General study points: The study found about 5% of naive CD4 clonotypes shared across a few donors.

The length of the CDR3 is 13 residues. V trimming: 1 base; J trimming: 5 bases; junction bases outside the gene matches: 2. CDR1 is KGHSH, CDR2 LQKENI, per germline. For this clone: Antigen unknown.

This TCR derives from a man aged 25 to 40 in good health. Sequencing was carried out using memory CD4+ T cells sorted from blood. This sample's subset: CD45RA-negative fraction. This chain links TRBV18 with TRBJ2-7; 7 bases fit TRBD1. The CDR3 DNA reads TGTGCCAGCTCACCACGCGACAGGGACGAGCAGTACTTC. Amino acids: CASSPRDRDEQYF.